These T cell receptor beta chains were read from a single sample in a study of response to subunit inactivated influenza vaccine. TCRdb reprocessed the RT-PCR reads via MiXCR and lists one record per CDR3 protein. The sample shows roughly 630,000 distinct CDR3 sequences, 13% to 15% of them seen only once. The sample consisted of PBMCs from blood, taken 14 days before vaccination. These TCRs come from a man aged 45-65 years who received an inactivated influenza vaccine. Each CDR3 is given with its conserved first and last residue. The order of the fields is clone size, J gene, D gene, CDR3 length, V gene, CDR3 DNA, CDR3 protein. A D gene is named only where the DNA matches it firmly. Only some rows state a clone size, as once, few, many or a class for expanded clones.

. TRBJ2-5 . 15 TRBV20-1 TGCAGTGCTAGAGATGGGTCGGACAGTCAAGAGACCCAGTACTTC CSARDGSDSQETQYF
many TRBJ1-5 . 15 TRBV12-3/TRBV12-4 TGTGCCAGCAGTTTAGGAGGGGCAGGGAGGGAGCCCCAGCATTTT CASSLGGAGREPQHF
. TRBJ1-5 . 13 TRBV20-1 TGCAGTGTGAGTTTCGGGACTAATCAGCCCCAGCATTTT CSVSFGTNQPQHF
few TRBJ2-3 . 13 TRBV6-1 TGTGCCAGCATCGCCCCTGGCACAGATACGCAGTATTTT CASIAPGTDTQYF
. TRBJ1-4 . 19 TRBV5-1 TGCGCCAGCAGCTTCGCGCCTAGTTCGGGGTCCCCAACTAATGAAAAACTGTTTTTT CASSFAPSSGSPTNEKLFF
. TRBJ1-2 . 12 TRBV20-1 TGCAGTGCTGAAGACCGGTTGTGGGGCTACACCTTC CSAEDRLWGYTF
few TRBJ2-7 . 15 TRBV3-1 TGTGCCAGCAGCCAAGCTGTTCTGGGAGGCTACGAGCAGTACTTC CASSQAVLGGYEQYF
. TRBJ2-7 . 14 TRBV10-3 TGTGCCATCAGTCCCCCACAGGGAGGCCACGAGCAGTACTTC CAISPPQGGHEQYF
. TRBJ2-4 . 14 TRBV15 TGTGCCACCAGCAGAGCCAGCCTCGGAAACATTCAGTACTTC CATSRASLGNIQYF
few TRBJ2-1 TRBD2 16 TRBV7-9 TGTGCCAGCAGCTTAGGACTAGCGGGGAGGTACAATGAGCAGTTCTTC CASSLGLAGRYNEQFF
many TRBJ2-5 TRBD2 17 TRBV11-2 TGTGCCAGCAGCTTGGGACTAGCGGGACATAGCGGGGAGACCCAGTACTTC CASSLGLAGHSGETQYF
. TRBJ2-7 . 15 TRBV20-1 TGCAGTGCTACGGACCGGGACAAGGGGGACTACGAGCAGTACTTC CSATDRDKGDYEQYF
many TRBJ1-2 . 12 TRBV6-2/TRBV6-3 TGTGCCAGCAGTCAGGGTGTCTATGGCTACACCTTC CASSQGVYGYTF
few TRBJ2-2 . 12 TRBV7-8 TGTGCCAGCAGCTTGCACGCGGCCGAGCTGTTTTTT CASSLHAAELFF
few TRBJ2-5 TRBD2 16 TRBV27 TGTGCCAGCAGTTGGGTCGCGGGAGGGCCGGAGGAGACCCAGTACTTC CASSWVAGGPEETQYF
few TRBJ1-5 . 14 TRBV30 TGTGCCTGGAGTGTCCAGGTTAGCAATCAGCCCCAGCATTTT CAWSVQVSNQPQHF
few TRBJ1-2 . 14 TRBV7-9 TGTGCCAGCGCCCGAGAGGGTGTTAACTATGGCTACACCTTC CASAREGVNYGYTF
. TRBJ1-4 TRBD1 19 TRBV5-1 TGCGCCAGCAGCCAGGGAGCCGGGACAGGATTAGCAACTAATGAAAAACTGTTTTTT CASSQGAGTGLATNEKLFF
few TRBJ2-7 TRBD1 14 TRBV5-1 TGCGCCAGCAGAAATGGACAGGGGGCGAACGAGCAGTACTTC CASRNGQGANEQYF
. TRBJ2-6 . 19 TRBV21-1 TGTGCCAGCAGCAAGTCGACCCGGGACAGCAGAACTGGGGCCAACGTCCTGACTTTC CASSKSTRDSRTGANVLTF
many TRBJ2-2 TRBD2 16 TRBV29-1 TGCAGCGTTGAAGATCGCGGGAGAGGGAACACCGGGGAGCTGTTTTTT CSVEDRGRGNTGELFF
. TRBJ2-7 . 15 TRBV7-8 TGTGCCAGCAGCCCTCGGTCCTTCCCCAACTACGAGCAGTACTTC CASSPRSFPNYEQYF
few TRBJ1-2 . 14 TRBV30 TGTGCCTGGAGTCTGTGGACCGCGAACTATGGCTACACCTTC CAWSLWTANYGYTF
. TRBJ2-3 TRBD1 13 TRBV29-1 TGCAGCGTCGGACAGGGGGAGTTAGCTACGCAGTATTTT CSVGQGELATQYF
. TRBJ2-2 TRBD1 16 TRBV4-2 TGTGCCAGCAGCCAAGATCCGCAGGGGGCCGGCGGGGAGCTGTTTTTT CASSQDPQGAGGELFF
. TRBJ2-1 TRBD2 15 TRBV4-3 TGCGCCAGCAGCCAAGGACTAGCGACCTACAATGAGCAGTTCTTC CASSQGLATYNEQFF
few TRBJ1-1 . 13 TRBV16 TGTGCCAGCAGCCAGTTTGTGAACACTGAAGCTTTCTTT CASSQFVNTEAFF
few TRBJ1-3 . 20 TRBV27 TGTGCCAGCGGACACCGGGACAACAAACATAACGGGCTCTCTGGAAACACCATATATTTT CASGHRDNKHNGLSGNTIYF
. TRBJ2-7 TRBD2 15 TRBV4-3 TGCGCCAGCAGCACCCGACTAGCGGGAGAATACGAGCAGTACTTC CASSTRLAGEYEQYF
few TRBJ1-1 . 15 TRBV19 TGTGCCAGCCCCGGGCGAAAAATGTCGAACACTGAAGCTTTCTTT CASPGRKMSNTEAFF
. TRBJ2-2 . 15 TRBV28 TGTGCCAGCAGCCCTGCGTTGGGGTCCGCCGGGGAGCTGTTTTTT CASSPALGSAGELFF
. TRBJ2-1 . 14 TRBV5-5 TGTGCCAGCAGCTTGCGGGAAAGGGGCAATGAGCAGTTCTTC CASSLRERGNEQFF
. TRBJ2-1 . 12 TRBV20-1 TGCAGTGCTAAGCGCCTCGATCATGAGCAGTTCTTC CSAKRLDHEQFF
. TRBJ2-1 . 13 TRBV12-3/TRBV12-4 TGTGCCAGCGGGGCTGTAGGCGGTAATGAGCAGTTCTTC CASGAVGGNEQFF
. TRBJ2-7 . 14 TRBV29-1 TGCAGCGTGGACGGCAGTGGTTCGGAGCGGGAGCAGTACTTC CSVDGSGSEREQYF
. TRBJ2-5 . 15 TRBV13 TGTGCCAGCAGAAAAAACACAGGGCTAGGGGAGACCCAGTACTTC CASRKNTGLGETQYF
few TRBJ2-4 TRBD1 15 TRBV4-1 TGCGCCAGCAGCCAAGATGGGACAGACCCCAACATTCAGTACTTC CASSQDGTDPNIQYF